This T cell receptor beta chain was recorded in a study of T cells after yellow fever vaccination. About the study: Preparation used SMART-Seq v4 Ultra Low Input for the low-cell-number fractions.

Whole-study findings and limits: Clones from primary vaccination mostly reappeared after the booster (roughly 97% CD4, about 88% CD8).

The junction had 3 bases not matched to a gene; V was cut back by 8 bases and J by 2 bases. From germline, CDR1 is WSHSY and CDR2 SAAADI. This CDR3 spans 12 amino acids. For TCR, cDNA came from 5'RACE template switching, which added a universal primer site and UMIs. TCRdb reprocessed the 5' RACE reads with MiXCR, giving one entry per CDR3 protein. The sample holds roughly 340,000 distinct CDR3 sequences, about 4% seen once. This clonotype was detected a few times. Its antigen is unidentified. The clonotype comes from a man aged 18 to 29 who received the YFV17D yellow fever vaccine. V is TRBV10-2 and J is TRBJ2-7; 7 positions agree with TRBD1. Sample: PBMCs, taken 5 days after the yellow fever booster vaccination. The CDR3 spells CASQTGTYEQYF. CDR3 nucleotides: TGCGCCAGCCAGACAGGGACCTACGAGCAGTACTTC.